This TCR beta chain was identified in a study of neurological immune-mediated disorders (dated by TCRdb to the late 2010s). Regarding the complete study: Among the approximately 34 multiple sclerosis patients, some 31 had relapsing-remitting MS and 3 had secondary progressive MS. Using UMI-based sequencing, the study compared peripheral blood TCR-beta repertoires from patients with HTLV-I-associated myelopathy (HAM/TSP), patients with multiple sclerosis, and healthy controls. The 95 to 110 TCR-beta libraries covered PBMC samples along with longitudinal samples, technical triplicates, and paired sorted CD4+ and CD8+ T-cell subsets. Of the approximately 70 subjects in the cohort, about 14 were HAM/TSP patients, about 34 were multiple sclerosis patients, and about 20 were healthy controls. The investigation overall reported the following: TCR clonal expansion was highest in HAM/TSP patients and lowest in MS patients, with MS patients falling below even healthy controls. Phylogenetic analysis grouped repertoires from 18 of 34 MS patients into a cluster of related CDR3 sequences, suggesting a possible repertoire-level signature. No association of the MS cluster with clinical or MRI features was observed, and the need for larger cohorts was stated by the authors. No identical CDR3 amino acid sequences were found to be shared among expanded clones across subjects, suggesting that TCR-beta repertoires were private in all groups.

To synthesize cDNA, template-switch 5'RACE was performed with a primer carrying a 10-nucleotide random unique molecular identifier so that each TCR transcript was tagged. Every sequencing run covered 15-18 subjects and yielded more than 170 million TCR-beta sequences. Total RNA was extracted with the RNeasy kit. The KAPA Real-time Library Amplification kit was used to amplify TCR-beta VDJ regions with primers for the TCR constant region and the 5'RACE anchor. A first PCR added sample indexes and Illumina adaptors, and a second PCR then raised library yield. After Ampure bead purification, the TCR product of roughly 650 bp was size-selected on a 2% E-gel SizeSelection system. Before pooling, library quality was assessed on a Bioanalyzer, concentration was determined with Qubit, and library quantification was performed with the Kapa Library Quantification kit. An Illumina HiSeq 2500 sequenced the libraries paired-end 2 x 150 bp. To increase sequence diversity, roughly 24-31% phiX was spiked into each library pool. For the original study's pipeline: Quality-filtered reads were processed with the UMI-based MiGEC pipeline, which removed over 75% of raw TCR sequences during error correction. IMGT germline references were used for alignment of VDJ genes, and clonotypes were defined by a unique CDR3 amino acid sequence together with V-J genes. Clonal expansion, Shannon diversity, and CDR3 relatedness (CalcPairwiseDistances, ClusterSamples) were evaluated with VDJtools, and phylogenetic trees were built with CLCbio workbench. Using coefficient-of-variation modelling across technical triplicates, the study counted a clone as expanded if it had at least 8 unique UMIs. Starting from the raw public reads, TCRdb applied fastp trimming at Q25, assembled clones with MiXCR and retained in-frame beta chains. Every entry covers one CDR3 protein and lists the most common genes and DNA from its rows. TCRdb, not the authors, supplied the V and J calls. Here the sample has around 68,000 distinct CDR3 sequences; over 4% occur a single time. Jointly, the top ten make up approximately 2.7% of the sample.

The sample holds many counts of this clonotype. It lacks a known antigen. No base quality information exists; no much larger clone differs at one position. For unsorted PBMC libraries, 2 million PBMCs were used after storage in RNAlater at -80 degrees C until RNA extraction. Multiple sclerosis patients were enrolled in a US clinical protocol evaluating disease progression by magnetic resonance imaging. Peripheral blood underwent Ficoll-Hypaque density gradient centrifugation to isolate PBMCs, which were then cryopreserved in liquid nitrogen. The CDR3, cysteine through phenylalanine, is 11 amino acids long. Left in the record is the CDR3 DNA by itself, 33 bases read in frame from the first base. Cut back by 4 bases and 10 bases, the V and J ends lie 11 bases apart. According to the germline V gene, CDR1 reads SGHDT and CDR2 reads YYEEEE.

Material: PBMCs. In this chain, TRBV5-6 is recombined with TRBJ2-5; TRBD1 might be the D gene, on 6 matching bases. The source of this sequence is a man in his forties or fifties with multiple sclerosis. The DNA reads as follows: TGTGCCAGCAGCCGTACAGGGCACCAGTACTTC. Its protein reads: CASSRTGHQYF.